This TCR beta chain emerged from a study of PD-1 blockade in classical Hodgkin lymphoma. Looked up from germline, CDR1 is LNHDA and CDR2 is SQIVND (reference sequence). The CDR3 extends over 16 amino acids. V shed 3 bases and J 8 bases; nucleotides not matched to a gene: 9. A note on this clone: Its target is unknown.

Sample time point: cycle 4 day 1 (C4D1), after five to seven weeks of nivolumab. All the patients suffered relapse after autologous stem cell transplantation, and brentuximab vedotin exposure differed. Measured with immunoSEQ multiplex PCR; TCRdb has only the in-frame clones, and not every one. The sample has fewer than 95,000 clones, 83% seen once; the top ten hold approximately 17%. The study, taken as a whole, reports: Newly diagnosed patients and complete responders had comparable diversity at baseline. Newly diagnosed patients were reported to start with lower TCR diversity than healthy donors.

The source of this sequence is a human donor with classical Hodgkin lymphoma. Source: peripheral blood mononuclear cells (PBMCs), taken before the fourth cycle of nivolumab. The rearrangement uses TRBV19 and TRBJ2-1, with 11 bases lining up with TRBD2. The CDR3 loop reads CASSMRLAGGTYEQFF. The CDR3 coding sequence is TGTGCCAGTAGTATGAGGCTAGCGGGAGGAACGTATGAGCAGTTCTTC.